These 11 T cell receptor beta chains came from one sample sequenced in a study of blood T cell repertoires in COVID-19 (dated by TCRdb to the early 2020s). Libraries were prepared through the immunoSEQ multiplex PCR assay. In TCRdb, the immuneACCESS table is reduced to in-frame sequences with V and J assigned. These tables do not hold every clone; where another copy was compared, an unresolved V gene accounts for under half, and the others remain unexplained. This sample lists roughly 260,000 clones; about 90% were detected once. About 6% of the sample rests with the top ten. Sequenced: PBMCs or T cells enriched from blood (not recorded which). The receptors originated from a woman in her 30s with acute COVID-19.

The chain has TRBV19 and TRBJ2-7; D may be TRBD1 (5 bases). Per germline, CDR1 LNHDA and CDR2 SQIVND (reference sequence). This CDR3 contains 14 residues. V was pared by 3 bases and J by 4 bases, with 13 bases between. The CDR3 DNA reads as TGTGCCAGTAGTATTTCTCAGGGTTGGTACGAGCAGTACTTC. It is translated as CASSISQGWYEQYF.

This clone appeared once. This chain links TRBV18 with TRBJ2-3; D gene uncertain. The V gene's germline CDR1 is KGHSH and CDR2 LQKENI. The CDR3 contains 13 residues. The V gene lost 8 bases and the J gene lost 6 bases, with 15 bases spanning the gap. The CDR3 reads CASSPPGQDTQYF. The CDR3 region has the DNA TGTGCCAGCAGCCCCCCAGGTCAGGATACGCAGTATTTT.

This chain joins TRBV5-4 and TRBJ2-7, with TRBD1 matching 9 bases. Germline lookup yields CDR1 SGHNT and CDR2 YYREEE (reference sequence). The CDR3 has 15 amino acids. The trim removed 4 bases at V and 3 bases at J, leaving 8 bases unmatched. The CDR3 DNA is TGTGCCAGCAGCCCGCGACAGGGGGATAACTACGAGCAGTACTTC. Translated, it gives CASSPRQGDNYEQYF.

The rearrangement uses TRBV18 and TRBJ2-5, with TRBD2 identical over 10 bases. This CDR3 is 16 amino acids long. J lost 2 bases, V lost 5 bases, and 8 bases had no gene match. Germline assignment: CDR1 KGHSH and CDR2 LQKENI. The CDR3: CASSARLAGKQETQYF. Written as DNA, the CDR3 is TGTGCCAGCTCAGCCAGACTAGCGGGCAAGCAAGAGACCCAGTACTTC.

This clone was found once. In nucleotides, the CDR3 is TGTGCCAGCAGCACCAACCGGGGGCAGCCCCAGCATTTT. Amino acids: CASSTNRGQPQHF. The rearrangement uses TRBV27 and TRBJ1-5, with a tentative D call TRBD1 (5 bases). From germline, CDR1 is MNHEY and CDR2 SMNVEV (reference sequence). This CDR3 contains 13 residues. The V and J ends lost 6 bases and 7 bases respectively, with 13 bases between them.

This chain uses TRBV15 with TRBJ2-2, with D uncertain. Germline V gene lookup returns CDR1 LNHNV and CDR2 YYDKDF (reference sequence). The CDR3 has 16 amino acids. V gave up 0 bases and J gave up 5 bases, with 13 bases separating them. CDR3 in DNA: TGTGCCACCAGCAGAGATCGTTCTAGGTCTACCGGGGAGCTGTTTTTT. It translates to CATSRDRSRSTGELFF.

The chain uses TRBV14 and TRBJ2-1; D perhaps matches TRBD1 (5 bases). Germline V gene data show CDR1 as SGHDN and CDR2 as FVKESK. Deletions cut 1 base from V and 2 bases from J, with 15 bases between. CDR3 length: 17 amino acids. The CDR3 nucleotides read TGTGCCAGCAGCCAAGGAGTTCAGGGTGGAACCTACAATGAGCAGTTCTTC. Its translation is CASSQGVQGGTYNEQFF. The full variable domain, its missing parts supplied by reference TRBV14 and TRBJ2-1, is EAGVTQFPSHSVIEKGQTVTLRCDPISGHDNLYWYRRVMGKEIKFLLHFVKESKQDESGMPNNRFLAERTGGTYSTLKVQPAELEDSGVYFCASSQGVQGGTYNEQFFGPGTRLTVL.

The chain joins TRBV20-1 to TRBJ2-5, with a possible D match to TRBD1 (6 bases). In germline, CDR1 is DFQATT, CDR2 SNEGSKA (reference sequence). V lost 3 bases and J lost 3, with 8 bases in between. CDR3 length equals 12 residues. The CDR3 DNA reads as TGCAGTGCTAGTAGACAGGAAGAGACCCAGTACTTC. Protein product: CSASRQEETQYF.

The chain carries TRBV9 and TRBJ2-1; perhaps TRBD1 as D (5 bases). CDR1 and CDR2 from the germline V gene are SGDLS and YYNGEE. Trimming shortened V by 0 bases and J by 5 bases, and 27 bases separated the two germline ends. The CDR3 covers 20 residues. The CDR3 DNA reads TGTGCCAGCAGCGTAGGTATGGGGCCTCTTTTGGGCCAGGGTAACAATGAGCAGTTCTTC. It specifies CASSVGMGPLLGQGNNEQFF.

V is TRBV18 and J is TRBJ2-5; maybe TRBD1 (6 bases). CDR3 length: 13 amino acids. Germline assignment: CDR1 KGHSH and CDR2 LQKENI. V dropped 6 bases and J dropped 2 bases, with 10 bases sitting between them. Here the CDR3 DNA reads TGTGCCAGCTCCCAGGGGACACAAGAGACCCAGTACTTC. Its translation: CASSQGTQETQYF. The entire variable domain, with the rest obtained from reference TRBV18 and TRBJ2-5, is as follows: NAGVMQNPRHLVRRRGQEARLRCSPMKGHSHVYWYRQLPEEGLKFMVYLQKENIIDESGMPKERFSAEFPKEGPSILRIQQVVRGDSAAYFCASSQGTQETQYFGPGTRLLVL.

The genes are TRBV19 and TRBJ2-3, with TRBD1 matching 7 bases. The CDR3 has 15 amino acids. Germline loops: CDR1 LNHDA, CDR2 SQIVND (reference sequence). V shed 5 bases and J 0 bases; nucleotides not matched to a gene: 5. The CDR3 is CASSPGDSSTDTQYF. CDR3 nucleotides: TGTGCCAGTAGTCCCGGGGACAGTAGCACAGATACGCAGTATTTT. Full variable domain (missing parts from reference TRBV19 and TRBJ2-3): DGGITQSPKYLFRKEGQNVTLSCEQNLNHDAMYWYRQDPGQGLRLIYYSQIVNDFQKGDIAEGYSVSREKKESFPLTVTSAQKNPTAFYLCASSPGDSSTDTQYFGPGTRLTVL.